Shown below are 11 T cell receptor beta chains from a single sample sequenced in a study of blood T cell repertoires in COVID-19. Libraries were prepared by immunoSEQ multiplex PCR; TCRdb keeps only in-frame clonotypes and omits some of them. The sample contains more than 11,000 clones, approximately 87% of which appear only once. Sample: peripheral blood. The receptors here all came from a man between 35 and 55 years old with active or convalescent COVID-19.

The CDR3: CASSFAGQNTEAFF. For the CDR3, the DNA is TGCGCCAGCAGCTTTGCCGGTCAGAACACTGAAGCTTTCTTT. J is TRBJ1-1 and V is TRBV5-1; unclear D gene. Germline CDR1 and CDR2: SGHRS and YFSETQ. Between the trimmed V and J ends, which lost 2 bases and 1 base, there was a span of 9 bases. This CDR3 region has 14 residues.

CDR3 region: CASSFQDTQYF. CDR3 DNA: TGTGCCAGCAGCTTTCAAGATACGCAGTATTTT. V and J are TRBV9 and TRBJ2-3; D ambiguous. The CDR3 contains 11 residues. The V end was cut by 4 bases, the J end by 5 bases, with 5 bases between. The germline V gene has CDR1 SGDLS and CDR2 YYNGEE.

This clone occurred once. V usage is TRBV12-3 or TRBV12-4 and J usage is TRBJ2-7, with D perhaps TRBD2 (5 bases). Deletions cut 3 bases from V and 3 bases from J, with 9 bases between. CDR3 length: 13 amino acids. CDR3: CASSLSGFYEQYF. The DNA of the CDR3 is TGTGCCAGCAGTTTGTCGGGGTTCTACGAGCAGTACTTC.

The V and J genes are TRBV3-1 (or the pseudogene TRBV3-2) and TRBJ1-2; D unresolved. Trimming took 1 base from V and 6 from J, leaving 9 bases between them. The CDR3 has 13 residues. CDR1 and CDR2 from the germline V gene are LGHDT and YNNKEL (reference sequence). CDR3 residues: CASSQAGGNGYTF. CDR3 nucleotide sequence: TGTGCCAGCAGCCAAGCAGGAGGCAATGGCTACACCTTC.

The rearrangement joins TRBV18 to TRBJ1-2; TRBD1 matches 7 bases. This CDR3 spans 15 amino acids. Germline trimming cut 3 bases from V and 2 bases from J; bases unmatched to any gene: 6. Germline lookup yields CDR1 KGHSH and CDR2 LQKENI. The DNA for the CDR3 is TGTGCCAGCTCACCTTCGAGGGGGCAGAACTATGGCTACACCTTC. This sequence encodes CASSPSRGQNYGYTF.

The rearrangement joins TRBV28 to TRBJ1-4, with 10 bases identical to TRBD1. Trimming removed 2 bases from V and 6 bases from J; junction bases left unmatched: 6. The CDR3 extends over 16 amino acids. The germline CDR1 and CDR2 sequences are MDHEN and SYDVKM. The CDR3 is CASSLILTGGHEKLFF. For the CDR3, the DNA is TGTGCCAGCAGTTTAATCCTGACAGGGGGCCATGAAAAACTGTTTTTT.

The chain recombines TRBV5-4 with TRBJ1-1; D may be TRBD1 (5 bases). Trimming removed 4 bases at V and 5 bases at J, with 12 bases between. This CDR3 contains 13 residues. Germline V gene lookup returns CDR1 SGHNT and CDR2 YYREEE (reference sequence). The CDR3 reads CASSRQEGTEAFF. The DNA for the CDR3 is TGTGCCAGCAGCCGTCAGGAGGGGACTGAAGCTTTCTTT.

This chain joins TRBV15 and TRBJ2-5, with 8 positions matching TRBD1. The CDR3 length is 14 residues. CDR1 LNHNV and CDR2 YYDKDF come from the germline V gene (reference sequence). The V and J ends lost 3 bases and 2 bases, in that order; junction bases with no gene match: 2. CDR3 DNA sequence: TGTGCCACCAGCAGTGACAGGGGACAAGAGACCCAGTACTTC. Translation: CATSSDRGQETQYF.

The rearrangement uses TRBV6-5 and TRBJ1-1; 7 nucleotides align to TRBD1. Germline V gene lookup returns CDR1 MNHEY and CDR2 SVGAGI. The V and J ends lost 5 bases and 8 bases, in that order; junction bases with no gene match: 2. The CDR3 has 11 residues. CDR3 DNA: TGTGCCAGCAGTCAGGGACAGGAAGCTTTCTTT. Protein sequence: CASSQGQEAFF.

This clone was seen a handful of times. This chain joins TRBV12-3 or TRBV12-4 and TRBJ2-7, with no clear D. The CDR3 runs to 13 residues. Deletions cut 3 bases from V and 5 bases from J, with 11 bases between. CDR3 nucleotides: TGTGCCAGCAGTTTCCAACAGAAGCACGAGCAGTACTTC. As protein: CASSFQQKHEQYF.

V is TRBV10-3 and J is TRBJ1-2; D remains ambiguous. Germline V gene lookup returns CDR1 ENHRY and CDR2 SYGVKD. V dropped 6 bases and J dropped 14 bases, with 16 bases sitting between them. The CDR3 sequence is 11 residues long. CDR3: CAISEPPERTF. The CDR3 DNA reads TGTGCCATCAGCGAACCCCCCGAGAGAACCTTC.